These 23 T cell receptor beta chains came from one sample sequenced in a study of OX40 agonist ivuxolimab in advanced cancers. Profiling relied on immunoSEQ multiplex PCR, and the TCRdb table lists in-frame clones only, not all of them. The sample consists of nearly 80,000 clones, almost 85% of them appearing once. Sequencing used CD4+ or CD8+ T cells sorted from blood, obtained in a trial of the OX40 agonist ivuxolimab. These receptors all come from an adult with an advanced solid tumor such as melanoma, head and neck, liver or kidney cancer.

The chain combines TRBV28 with TRBJ1-5; the D is unclear. The germline gives CDR1 MDHEN, CDR2 SYDVKM. This CDR3 spans 15 amino acids. Trimming took off 7 bases at V and 0 bases at J, with 13 bases between the two ends. The CDR3 reads CASTTFPASNQPQHF. CDR3 nucleotides: TGTGCCAGCACCACGTTTCCAGCTAGCAATCAGCCCCAGCATTTT.

The J gene is TRBJ2-7, the V gene TRBV5-1, with D perhaps matching TRBD2 (6 bases). The CDR3 covers 14 residues. Germline lookup yields CDR1 SGHRS and CDR2 YFSETQ. V gave up 7 bases and J gave up 7 bases, with 21 bases separating them. This CDR3 is CASRLSGDVGEQYF. CDR3 nucleotide sequence: TGCGCCAGCCGCCTTTCGGGGGACGTCGGGGAGCAGTACTTC.

This sequence joins TRBV10-1 and TRBJ2-7; 7 bases align to TRBD1. CDR1 and CDR2 from the germline V gene are WNHNN and SYGVQD (reference sequence). V gave up 4 bases and J gave up 0 bases; unmatched junction bases: 3. This CDR3 is built from 14 residues. CDR3 loop: CASSAWDSSYEQYF. The CDR3 DNA reads TGCGCCAGCAGTGCTTGGGACAGCTCCTACGAGCAGTACTTC.

The chain has TRBV5-6 and TRBJ1-1, with D perhaps TRBD1 (5 bases). CDR1 and CDR2 from the germline V gene are SGHDT and YYEEEE. This CDR3 spans 14 amino acids. V lost 1 base, J lost 5 bases, and 12 bases lay in between. For the CDR3, the DNA is TGTGCCAGCAGCTTGCCGACGGGGGGGACTGAAGCTTTCTTT. It translates to CASSLPTGGTEAFF.

The chain uses TRBV30 and TRBJ2-2; D gene unclear. The V gene lost 0 bases and the J gene lost 0 bases, with 11 bases spanning the gap. Germline loops: CDR1 GTSNPN, CDR2 SVGIG (reference sequence). The CDR3 sequence is 16 residues long. The CDR3 sequence: CAWSVKSLANTGELFF. Here the CDR3 DNA reads TGTGCCTGGAGTGTAAAGAGTCTAGCGAACACCGGGGAGCTGTTTTTT.

This clone was counted only a few times. The same CDR3 is also encoded by other DNA sequences in this sample. V is TRBV19 and J is TRBJ1-5; D possibly corresponds to TRBD1 (6 bases). The germline CDR1 and CDR2 sequences are LNHDA and SQIVND (reference sequence). V gave up 4 bases and J gave up 2 bases, with 9 bases separating them. This CDR3 spans 14 amino acids. This chain's CDR3 is CASSTTGGNQPQHF. The CDR3 nucleotides are TGTGCCAGTAGTACGACAGGAGGCAATCAGCCCCAGCATTTT.

This sequence joins TRBV28 and TRBJ2-5; TRBD2 might be the D (6 bases). Trimming took off 7 bases at V and 3 bases at J, with 24 bases between the two ends. The V gene's germline CDR1 is MDHEN and CDR2 SYDVKM. The length of the CDR3 is 17 residues. DNA of the CDR3: TGTGCCAGCAATTTCGGGTTTGGCGGGGAATTCAAAGAGACCCAGTACTTC. Translating gives CASNFGFGGEFKETQYF.

This chain uses TRBV7-9 with TRBJ1-6; D is uncertain. The CDR3 runs 12 residues. Germline V gives CDR1 SEHNR, CDR2 FQNEAQ (reference sequence). Trimming stripped 5 bases from V and 9 bases from J, with 8 bases between. The CDR3 region is CASSDPVSPLHF. The CDR3 DNA is TGTGCCAGCAGCGATCCCGTTTCACCCCTCCACTTT.

This rearrangement joins TRBV30 to TRBJ1-5; TRBD1 matches 8 bases. V was clipped by 2 bases and J by 3 bases; unmatched bases: 12. The CDR3 sequence is 17 residues long. Per germline, CDR1 GTSNPN and CDR2 SVGIG (reference sequence). Here the CDR3 reads CAWSPESGTGFNQPQHF. The CDR3 coding sequence is TGTGCCTGGAGTCCCGAATCCGGGACAGGTTTCAATCAGCCCCAGCATTTT.

V usage is TRBV18 and J usage is TRBJ2-1; 8 bases line up with TRBD2. V trimming: 2 bases; J trimming: 0 bases; junction bases outside the gene matches: 0. The germline V gene encodes CDR1 KGHSH and CDR2 LQKENI. This CDR3 spans 15 amino acids. The CDR3 here is CASSPSGSSYNEQFF. DNA of the CDR3: TGTGCCAGCTCACCAAGCGGGAGCTCCTACAATGAGCAGTTCTTC.

The CDR3 reads CASSVEASGTGYRYEQYF. The CDR3 DNA is TGTGCCAGCAGCGTAGAAGCGTCCGGGACAGGGTACCGTTACGAGCAGTACTTC. The chain links TRBV9 to TRBJ2-7, with 9 bases that match TRBD1. Germline V gene lookup returns CDR1 SGDLS and CDR2 YYNGEE. This CDR3 spans 18 amino acids. V shed 0 bases, J shed 4 bases, and the junction held 14 bases outside the gene matches.

The chain combines TRBV5-1 with TRBJ1-4; TRBD1 is a possible D gene (5 bases). Trimming took 0 bases from V and 4 from J, leaving 10 bases between them. The CDR3 runs to 15 residues. In germline, CDR1 is SGHRS, CDR2 YFSETQ. CDR3 bases: TGCGCCAGCAGCTTGGGACAGATCGTTAATGAAAAACTGTTTTTT. Translated: CASSLGQIVNEKLFF.

The gene calls are TRBV6-1 and TRBJ1-4, with TRBD1 matching 9 bases. This CDR3 spans 14 amino acids. V was pared by 8 bases and J by 4 bases, with 5 bases of the junction left unmatched. CDR1 is MNHNS and CDR2 is SASEGT in the germline V gene. As DNA, the CDR3 is TGTGCCAGCGACAGGGGGGCACTTAATGAAAAACTGTTTTTT. As protein: CASDRGALNEKLFF.

The chain uses TRBV5-6 and TRBJ2-1; TRBD1 matches 7 bases. The CDR3 sequence is 14 residues long. The V and J ends lost 4 bases and 7 bases, in that order; junction bases with no gene match: 8. Looked up from germline, CDR1 is SGHDT and CDR2 is YYEEEE. CDR3: CASSQTGSRNEQFF. CDR3 coding DNA: TGTGCCAGCAGCCAGACAGGGAGTCGGAATGAGCAGTTCTTC. The whole variable domain, remainder taken from reference TRBV5-6 and TRBJ2-1, is DAGVTQSPTHLIKTRGQQVTLRCSPKSGHDTVSWYQQALGQGPQFIFQYYEEEERQRGNFPDRFSGHQFPNYSSELNVNALLLGDSALYLCASSQTGSRNEQFFGPGTRLTVL.

The chain uses TRBV30 and TRBJ1-2, with 8 bases aligning to TRBD1. CDR1 and CDR2 (germline): GTSNPN, SVGIG (reference sequence). This CDR3 is built from 13 residues. Trimming took 1 base from V and 6 from J; bases not matched to a gene: 4. CDR3 amino acids: CAWSGAGGHGYTF. CDR3 sequence (DNA): TGTGCCTGGAGTGGGGCAGGGGGCCATGGCTACACCTTC.

V usage is TRBV7-2 and J usage is TRBJ1-3; D uncertain. V lost 5 bases to trimming and J lost 2 bases, with 13 bases between them. Germline CDR1 and CDR2: SGHTA and FQGNSA. This CDR3 spans 15 amino acids. The CDR3 DNA is TGTGCCAGCAGCCGGACTTCAGGACCTGGAAACACCATATATTTT. Its protein is CASSRTSGPGNTIYF.

The chain couples TRBV11-2 to TRBJ2-1; D unresolved. Trimming left V 1 base short and J 4 bases short, with 8 bases between. Per germline, CDR1 SGHAT and CDR2 FQNNGV. The CDR3 is 14 residues long. This CDR3 is CASSLGSRYNEQFF. The CDR3 DNA reads TGTGCCAGCAGCTTAGGGAGCCGTTACAATGAGCAGTTCTTC.

The CDR3 region is CASSYQGNYGYTF. CDR3 DNA sequence: TGTGCCAGCAGTTACCAGGGAAACTATGGCTACACCTTC. The chain uses TRBV6-5 and TRBJ1-2; D may be TRBD1 (5 bases). CDR3 length equals 13 residues. Trimming removed 2 bases at V and 2 bases at J, with 6 bases between. Germline V lookup: CDR1 MNHEY, CDR2 SVGAGI.

The chain employs TRBV7-2 and TRBJ2-7; 7 bases align to TRBD1. This CDR3 region has 14 residues. The germline V gene has CDR1 SGHTA and CDR2 FQGNSA. The trim removed 5 bases at V and 7 bases at J, leaving 11 bases unmatched. The CDR3 region is CASSQRPGQQEQYF. The CDR3 nucleotides are TGTGCCAGCAGCCAGCGCCCGGGACAGCAAGAGCAGTACTTC.

The rearrangement joins TRBV15 to TRBJ2-7; D may correspond to TRBD1 or TRBD2 (5 bases each). The V gene's germline CDR1 is LNHNV and CDR2 YYDKDF (reference sequence). The CDR3 contains 16 residues. V was clipped by 0 bases and J by 3 bases, with 15 bases between them. CDR3: CATSRDWDPGVYEQYF. The CDR3, as DNA: TGTGCCACCAGCAGAGATTGGGACCCTGGGGTCTACGAGCAGTACTTC. Full variable domain (remainder filled in from reference TRBV15 and TRBJ2-7): DAMVIQNPRYQVTQFGKPVTLSCSQTLNHNVMYWYQQKSSQAPKLLFHYYDKDFNNEADTPDNFQSRRPNTSFCFLDIRSPGLGDTAMYLCATSRDWDPGVYEQYFGPGTRLTVT.

The rearrangement links TRBV7-2 to TRBJ1-2; D unresolved. V lost 5 bases, J lost 5 bases, and 12 bases lay in between. The CDR3 totals 13 residues. Per germline, CDR1 SGHTA and CDR2 FQGNSA. The DNA for the CDR3 is TGTGCCAGCAGCCCACATACAGATTATGGCTACACCTTC. This sequence encodes CASSPHTDYGYTF.

V gene TRBV9 combines with J gene TRBJ1-3, with no clear D. The germline V gene encodes CDR1 SGDLS and CDR2 YYNGEE. This CDR3 has 13 amino acids. Trimming left V 3 bases short and J 4 bases short, with 8 bases between. CDR3 amino acids: CASSATWGNTIYF. As DNA, the CDR3 is TGTGCCAGCAGCGCGACATGGGGAAACACCATATATTTT.

The V call is TRBV19, the J call TRBJ2-7; unclear D gene. The CDR3 has 13 residues. V lost 6 bases, J lost 2 bases, and 11 bases lay in between. Germline V gene sequence: CDR1 LNHDA, CDR2 SQIVND (reference sequence). This CDR3 is CASRGYPTYEQYF. The DNA for the CDR3 is TGTGCCAGTAGAGGGTACCCGACCTACGAGCAGTACTTC.